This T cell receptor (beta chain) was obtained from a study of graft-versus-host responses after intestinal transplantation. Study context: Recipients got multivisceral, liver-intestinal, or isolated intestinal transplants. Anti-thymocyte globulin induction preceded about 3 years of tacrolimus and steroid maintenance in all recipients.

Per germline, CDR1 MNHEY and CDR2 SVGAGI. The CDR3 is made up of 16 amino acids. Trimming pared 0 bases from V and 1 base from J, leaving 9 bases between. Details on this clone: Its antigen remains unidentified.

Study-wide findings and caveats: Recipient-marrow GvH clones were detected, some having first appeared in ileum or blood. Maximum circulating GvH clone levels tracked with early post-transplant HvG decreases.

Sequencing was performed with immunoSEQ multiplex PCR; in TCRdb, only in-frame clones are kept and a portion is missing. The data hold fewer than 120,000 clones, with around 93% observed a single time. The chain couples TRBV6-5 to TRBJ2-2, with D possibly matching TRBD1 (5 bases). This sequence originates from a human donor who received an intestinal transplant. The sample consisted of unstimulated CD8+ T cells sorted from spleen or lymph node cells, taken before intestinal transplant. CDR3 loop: CASSYSGRENTGELFF. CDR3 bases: TGTGCCAGCAGTTACTCGGGCAGGGAGAACACCGGGGAGCTGTTTTTT.